This TCR beta chain came from a study of blood T cell repertoires in COVID-19. Repertoires were generated with immunoSEQ multiplex PCR, while TCRdb's copy carries only in-frame clones and drops some. This sample yields 250,000 to 300,000 clones, of which over 75% are seen a single time; 4.5% to 5.5% belongs to the top ten. V shed 4 bases and J shed 0 bases, with 12 bases lying between them. Germline V gives CDR1 MNHEY, CDR2 SVGAGI. The CDR3 covers 15 residues. The gene calls are TRBV6-5 and TRBJ1-1, with D tentatively TRBD1 (6 bases). The sample consisted of peripheral blood. The clonotype comes from a man aged 50-59 years with active or convalescent COVID-19. CDR3 DNA: TGTGCCAGCAGTTTACAGGGCACAATGAACACTGAAGCTTTCTTT. Encoded protein: CASSLQGTMNTEAFF.